The 25 T cell receptor beta chains listed next were all sequenced from one sample in a study of blood T cell repertoires in COVID-19. Sequenced by immunoSEQ multiplex PCR; TCRdb stores in-frame clones only, minus some. The data show roughly 330,000 clones, about nine tenths seen once. Sequencing was performed on PBMCs or T cells enriched from blood (not recorded which). Receptors originate from a woman aged 18-29 years who had recovered from COVID-19.

The chain couples TRBV5-1 to TRBJ2-5; D gene ambiguous. CDR3 length: 14 residues. Trimming removed 0 bases from V and 2 bases from J, with 8 bases in between. CDR1 SGHRS and CDR2 YFSETQ come from the germline V gene. CDR3 sequence: CASSLDPFQETQYF. CDR3 nucleotides: TGCGCCAGCAGCTTGGATCCGTTTCAAGAGACCCAGTACTTC. Filled out from reference TRBV5-1 and TRBJ2-5, the complete variable domain reads KAGVTQTPRYLIKTRGQQVTLSCSPISGHRSVSWYQQTPGQGLQFLFEYFSETQRNKGNFPGRFSGRQFSNSRSEMNVSTLELGDSALYLCASSLDPFQETQYFGPGTRLLVL.

In this sample, this clone turned up once. The CDR3 DNA follows: TGTGCCAGCAGCTCTGAGGGGAGGTTCACTGAAGCTTTCTTT. Translation gives CASSSEGRFTEAFF. This rearrangement joins TRBV13 to TRBJ1-1; possible D gene TRBD1, 5 bases. Germline V gives CDR1 PRHDT, CDR2 FYEKMQ (reference sequence). This CDR3 contains 14 residues. V was pared by 4 bases and J by 4 bases, with 13 bases between.

The chain carries TRBV7-8 and TRBJ1-1; no clear D. The germline V and J ends were trimmed by 1 base and 1 base, with 7 bases remaining between them. CDR3 length: 14 residues. The germline gives CDR1 SGHVS, CDR2 FQNEAQ. The CDR3 here is CASSLVARNTEAFF. The CDR3 DNA follows: TGTGCCAGCAGCTTAGTGGCCAGGAACACTGAAGCTTTCTTT.

The J gene is TRBJ2-2, the V gene TRBV19; no reliable D call. The CDR3 extends over 14 amino acids. Germline values: CDR1 LNHDA, CDR2 SQIVND (reference sequence). Trimming took off 3 bases at V and 2 bases at J, with 7 bases between the two ends. CDR3 region: CASSIRHNTGELFF. CDR3 in DNA: TGTGCCAGTAGTATCAGACATAACACCGGGGAGCTGTTTTTT.

J is TRBJ1-1 and V is TRBV18, with TRBD1 matching 8 bases. Unmatched junction bases numbered 18, after V lost 6 bases and J lost 12 bases. The germline V gene encodes CDR1 KGHSH and CDR2 LQKENI. This CDR3 contains 15 residues. CDR3 nucleotides: TGTGCCAGCTCTCTAACGGGACAGGCGACGGCGGAAACTTTCTTT. This encodes CASSLTGQATAETFF.

CDR3 amino acids: CAGRGDNTDTQYF. The CDR3 DNA sequence: TGTGCCGGCCGGGGGGATAACACAGATACGCAGTATTTT. This rearrangement joins TRBV6-5 to TRBJ2-3, with 7 nucleotides matching TRBD2. Per germline, CDR1 MNHEY and CDR2 SVGAGI. Losses at the gene ends were 11 bases for V and 2 bases for J; bases not matched to a gene: 7. This CDR3 is 13 amino acids long.

The CDR3 region is CASVGQWDQPQHF. CDR3 nucleotides: TGTGCCAGTGTGGGACAGTGGGATCAGCCCCAGCATTTT. This chain links TRBV19 with TRBJ1-5; 7 nucleotides align to TRBD1. CDR3 length: 13 residues. With V trimmed by 8 bases and J by 5 bases, 6 bases remained unmatched. Germline V CDR1 and CDR2: LNHDA, SQIVND (reference sequence).

The J gene is TRBJ2-5, the V gene TRBV5-1; D is undetermined. The length of the CDR3 is 13 residues. The germline CDR1 and CDR2 sequences are SGHRS and YFSETQ. The V and J ends lost 0 bases and 5 bases respectively, with 8 bases between them. The CDR3 DNA is TGCGCCAGCAGCTTGGAGAACTGGGAGACCCAGTACTTC. It encodes CASSLENWETQYF.

The gene calls are TRBV6-5 and TRBJ2-3; 13 bases map to TRBD2. V shed 6 bases and J 6 bases; nucleotides not matched to a gene: 6. The CDR3 runs 15 residues. Germline CDR1 reads MNHEY; CDR2 reads SVGAGI. CDR3 amino acids: CASSGLAGVTDTQYF. CDR3 nucleotide sequence: TGTGCCAGCAGCGGACTAGCGGGAGTGACGGATACGCAGTATTTT.

This rearrangement joins TRBV7-9 to TRBJ1-2, with D perhaps TRBD1 (5 bases). V lost 2 bases and J 0 bases, leaving 10 bases between the germline ends. The CDR3 sequence is 15 residues long. Germline V CDR1 and CDR2: SEHNR, FQNEAQ (reference sequence). For the CDR3, the DNA is TGTGCCAGCAGCTTACCCAAGGGGCCTAACTATGGCTACACCTTC. Protein product: CASSLPKGPNYGYTF.

The chain couples TRBV3-1 (or the pseudogene TRBV3-2) to TRBJ1-5, with 7 bases matching TRBD1. Trimming cost V 1 base and J 6 bases; bases outside gene matches: 3. This CDR3 region has 14 residues. CDR1 and CDR2 from the germline V gene are LGHDT and YNNKEL (reference sequence). CDR3: CASSQGQGGQPQHF. The CDR3 coding sequence is TGTGCCAGCAGCCAAGGGCAGGGGGGTCAGCCCCAGCATTTT.

This clone was detected a few times. This chain joins TRBV7-9 and TRBJ2-3; tentative D call: TRBD2 (5 bases). CDR1 is SEHNR and CDR2 is FQNEAQ in the germline V gene (reference sequence). Trimming pared 4 bases from V and 1 base from J, leaving 15 bases between. The CDR3 totals 16 residues. The CDR3 DNA follows: TGTGCCAGCAGCTCGGACTTCATCGCTGGCACAGATACGCAGTATTTT. This translates into CASSSDFIAGTDTQYF.

The rearrangement links TRBV5-1 to TRBJ1-2, with a possible D match to TRBD1 (6 bases). Trimming removed 0 bases from V and 6 bases from J, with 9 bases in between. There are 13 residues in the CDR3. Germline V CDR1 and CDR2: SGHRS, YFSETQ. In DNA form, the CDR3 reads TGCGCCAGCAGCTTGGCAGGGGTAGATGGCTACACCTTC. Encoded protein: CASSLAGVDGYTF. The entire variable domain, with the rest obtained from reference TRBV5-1 and TRBJ1-2, is as follows: KAGVTQTPRYLIKTRGQQVTLSCSPISGHRSVSWYQQTPGQGLQFLFEYFSETQRNKGNFPGRFSGRQFSNSRSEMNVSTLELGDSALYLCASSLAGVDGYTFGSGTRLTVV.

This sequence joins TRBV6-4 and TRBJ2-7; the match to TRBD1 covers 9 bases. Germline lookup yields CDR1 MRHNA and CDR2 SNTAGT. V trimming: 6 bases; J trimming: 3 bases; junction bases outside the gene matches: 12. CDR3 length: 16 amino acids. The CDR3 is CASRCMYRGRDYEQYF. Here the CDR3 DNA reads TGTGCCAGCAGATGTATGTACAGGGGGCGCGACTACGAGCAGTACTTC.

The chain carries TRBV6-5 and TRBJ2-7, with 9 nucleotides matching TRBD2. The J segment lost 5 bases and the V segment lost 11 bases, leaving 10 bases of the junction unmatched. This CDR3 has 13 residues. Germline CDR1 is MNHEY and CDR2 is SVGAGI. The DNA for the CDR3 is TGTGCCGGGGCCAGGGAGCGGGAGGACGAGCAGTACTTC. It codes for CAGAREREDEQYF.

The CDR3 is CATPKGANTEAFF. The DNA for the CDR3 is TGTGCCACCCCCAAGGGAGCCAACACTGAAGCTTTCTTT. This chain links TRBV2 with TRBJ1-1, with no clear D. With 10 bases removed from V and 2 bases from J, the gap between germline ends came to 14 bases. Per the germline V gene, CDR1 is SNHLY and CDR2 is FYNNEI. This CDR3 region has 13 residues.

In regard to this clone: The junction and the germline gene differ at one end; a read error may be behind it. J is TRBJ1-2 and V is TRBV30; D not resolved. The CDR3 has 11 residues. The V gene's germline CDR1 is GTSNPN and CDR2 SVGIG (reference sequence). The CDR3 nucleotides are TGTGCCTGGACCTCCGGACTCTCTATCTCCTTC. Protein: CAWTSGLSISF.

This rearrangement joins TRBV5-1 to TRBJ1-1, with 8 bases matching TRBD1. The germline V gene has CDR1 SGHRS and CDR2 YFSETQ. The CDR3 spans 15 residues. J was trimmed by 1 base and V by 0 bases; bases with no gene match: 2. This CDR3 is CASSLAGGSNTEAFF. The CDR3 nucleotides are TGCGCCAGCAGCTTGGCAGGGGGCTCGAACACTGAAGCTTTCTTT.

This clone came up a few times. The chain employs TRBV2 and TRBJ1-5; TRBD1 agrees at 9 bases. The germline V gene encodes CDR1 SNHLY and CDR2 FYNNEI. V was pared by 5 bases and J by 1 base, with 12 bases of the junction left unmatched. This CDR3 contains 18 residues. CDR3 sequence: CASSNRDRVRASNQPQHF. Here the CDR3 DNA reads TGTGCCAGCAGTAACCGGGACAGGGTGAGGGCGAGCAATCAGCCCCAGCATTTT.

This chain joins TRBV9 and TRBJ2-5; 9 bases map to TRBD2. After removal of 0 bases from V and 1 base from J, the junction contained 4 bases not matched to a gene. The CDR3 contains 16 residues. Per the germline V gene, CDR1 is SGDLS and CDR2 is YYNGEE. The CDR3 is CASSVVASGTQETQYF. The CDR3, as DNA: TGTGCCAGCAGCGTAGTGGCTAGCGGGACCCAAGAGACCCAGTACTTC. Complete variable domain (other parts from reference TRBV9 and TRBJ2-5): DSGVTQTPKHLITATGQRVTLRCSPRSGDLSVYWYQQSLDQGLQFLIQYYNGEERAKGNILERFSAQQFPDLHSELNLSSLELGDSALYFCASSVVASGTQETQYFGPGTRLLVL.

This clone has just one count. V usage is TRBV11-2 and J usage is TRBJ2-1; D uncertain. Germline lookup yields CDR1 SGHAT and CDR2 FQNNGV. Trimming took 6 bases from V and 4 from J, leaving 19 bases between them. The CDR3 consists of 16 residues. CDR3 coding DNA: TGTGCCAGCAGTCAAAGGCAGGCAGATACTTACAATGAGCAGTTCTTC. Amino acids: CASSQRQADTYNEQFF.

This clone turned up a few times. J is TRBJ1-6 and V is TRBV28; 8 bases fit TRBD1. The V segment lost 6 bases and the J segment 9 bases; nucleotides outside the gene matches: 13. The germline CDR1 and CDR2 sequences are MDHEN and SYDVKM. The length of the CDR3 is 16 residues. The CDR3 sequence: CASSATGAGVFSPLHF. CDR3 nucleotide sequence: TGTGCCAGCAGCGCGACAGGGGCTGGGGTTTTTTCACCCCTCCACTTT.

The chain uses TRBV28 and TRBJ2-7; D is perhaps TRBD2 (5 bases). Germline V gives CDR1 MDHEN, CDR2 SYDVKM. The CDR3 is made up of 13 amino acids. Trimming cost V 11 bases and J 5 bases, with 19 bases left between them. CDR3 protein: CAVVAIESHEQYF. DNA for the CDR3: TGTGCCGTGGTAGCGATCGAGTCCCACGAGCAGTACTTC.

V usage is TRBV7-8 and J usage is TRBJ1-5; perhaps TRBD1 as D (6 bases). CDR1 is SGHVS and CDR2 is FQNEAQ in the germline V gene. This CDR3 is 16 amino acids long. Trimming removed 2 bases from V and 3 bases from J, with 14 bases in between. The CDR3 region is CASSLSYRVTNQPQHF. DNA for the CDR3: TGTGCCAGCAGCTTATCTTACAGGGTGACCAATCAGCCCCAGCATTTT.

The chain has TRBV7-2 and TRBJ2-7, with D perhaps matching TRBD2 (5 bases). The CDR3 has 13 amino acids. Trimming removed 1 base at V and 9 bases at J, with 13 bases between. CDR1 is SGHTA, CDR2 FQGNSA, per germline. The CDR3 loop reads CASSLDSGRGQYF. CDR3 in DNA: TGTGCCAGCAGCTTAGATTCCGGCCGGGGGCAGTACTTC.